These 3 T cell receptor beta chains came from one sample sequenced in a study of T-cell memory formation after mild COVID-19. Using its own MiXCR run on the 5' RACE reads, TCRdb lists one record per CDR3 protein. The table lists hundreds of thousands of distinct CDR3 sequences, around 17% of them singletons. Sequencing was carried out using PBMCs or a T cell subset sorted from them (not recorded which). The receptors come from an adult woman who had mild COVID-19 (a few samples of this study predate the infection). Cell type and time point are not known.

The rearrangement links TRBV12-3 or TRBV12-4 to TRBJ2-1, with TRBD2 matching 12 bases. There are 15 residues in the CDR3. V was pared by 6 bases and J by 8 bases, with 8 bases of the junction left unmatched. The CDR3 sequence is CASSPPSGRVHEQFF. CDR3 nucleotides: TGTGCCAGCAGCCCCCCTAGCGGGAGGGTACATGAGCAGTTCTTC.

Only a few counts were recorded for this clonotype. The gene calls are TRBV6-5 and TRBJ2-5; TRBD2 matches at 10 bases. The germline gives CDR1 MNHEY, CDR2 SVGAGI. This CDR3 has 14 amino acids. J lost 1 base, V lost 10 bases, and 6 bases had no gene match. CDR3 in amino acids: CATQGLAAQETQYF. For the CDR3, the DNA is TGTGCCACCCAAGGACTAGCGGCCCAAGAGACCCAGTACTTC.

The chain links TRBV7-9 to TRBJ2-5, with 8 bases identical to TRBD2. The CDR3 is 15 residues long. Germline trimming cut 2 bases from V and 5 bases from J; bases unmatched to any gene: 7. CDR1 and CDR2 from the germline V gene are SEHNR and FQNEAQ (reference sequence). The chain's CDR3 is CASSLRRLAIETQYF. The CDR3 DNA reads as TGTGCCAGCAGCTTAAGGCGACTAGCGATTGAGACCCAGTACTTC.